This is a list of T cell receptor beta chains from one sample in a study of shared clonotypes between healthy human individuals. Repertoires were generated with immunoSEQ multiplex PCR, while TCRdb's copy carries only in-frame clones and drops some. The data show about 2,100,000 clones, about 93% seen once. The specimen was naive CD8+ T cells from PBMCs. These receptors originate from a man between 18 and 35 years old in good health. Some clones in this sample may be carry-over from other donors' samples. CDR3s include the opening cysteine and the closing phenylalanine or tryptophan. D genes are given only for firm matches. The size of a clone is reported for some rows only, either as once, few or many, or as a class for expanded clones.

v_gene	d_gene	j_gene	abundance	CDR3aa	CDR3nt
TRBV27	TRBD1	TRBJ1-2	NA	CASSFGTGYGYTF	TGTGCCAGCAGTTTCGGGACAGGCTATGGCTACACCTTC
TRBV30	NA	TRBJ2-3	NA	CAWSVHPARTDTQYF	TGTGCCTGGAGTGTACACCCCGCGAGGACAGATACGCAGTATTTT
TRBV30	NA	TRBJ2-2	NA	CAWITGTSNTGELFF	TGTGCCTGGATTACAGGGACCTCGAACACCGGGGAGCTGTTTTTT
TRBV19	TRBD2	TRBJ2-2	NA	CASTPDGAGMNTGELFF	TGTGCCAGTACCCCCGATGGAGCGGGGATGAACACCGGGGAGCTGTTTTTT
TRBV5-1	TRBD1	TRBJ1-1	NA	CASRAGGLGTEAFF	TGCGCCAGCAGGGCAGGGGGCCTGGGCACTGAAGCTTTCTTT
TRBV27	TRBD1	TRBJ1-1	NA	CASSLMGQVNTEAFF	TGTGCCAGCAGTTTAATGGGACAGGTCAACACTGAAGCTTTCTTT
TRBV9	NA	TRBJ2-5	NA	CEHRDSETQYF	TGCGAACACCGGGACTCGGAGACCCAGTACTTC
TRBV4-1	TRBD1	TRBJ1-5	NA	CASSQVQGAFGNQPQHF	TGCGCCAGCAGCCAAGTACAGGGGGCCTTCGGCAATCAGCCCCAGCATTTT
TRBV5-6	NA	TRBJ2-3	NA	CASSSYETGAGGTQYF	TGTGCCAGCAGCTCATACGAAACAGGGGCCGGGGGTACGCAGTATTTT
TRBV29-1	TRBD2	TRBJ2-1	once	CGGTSGTDEQFF	TGCGGGGGGACTAGCGGGACCGATGAGCAGTTCTTC
TRBV4-1	NA	TRBJ1-1	few	CASSQASSEAFF	TGCGCCAGCAGCCAAGCTTCCTCGGAAGCTTTCTTT
TRBV5-1	TRBD2	TRBJ2-1	NA	CASSAAGDHYNEQFF	TGCGCCAGCAGCGCAGCGGGAGACCACTACAATGAGCAGTTCTTC
TRBV4-1	NA	TRBJ2-7	NA	CASSPQGGPSYEQYF	TGCGCCAGCAGTCCCCAAGGGGGTCCCTCCTACGAGCAGTACTTC
TRBV19	NA	TRBJ1-5	NA	CASSMGHYSNQPQHF	TGTGCCAGTAGTATGGGTCATTATAGCAATCAGCCCCAGCATTTT
TRBV27	NA	TRBJ1-1	NA	CASSLGSLGFTEAFF	TGTGCCAGCAGTTTAGGCTCACTAGGATTCACTGAAGCTTTCTTT
TRBV29-1	NA	TRBJ1-3	NA	CSVHQRSSGNTIYF	TGCAGCGTTCACCAGAGGAGCTCTGGAAACACCATATATTTT
TRBV11-2	NA	TRBJ2-1	NA	CASSFSGGIAYNEQFF	TGTGCCAGCAGCTTCTCGGGCGGGATAGCGTACAATGAGCAGTTCTTC
TRBV6-5	TRBD1	TRBJ2-2	once	CASSYSTGAGTGELFF	TGTGCCAGCAGTTACTCGACAGGGGCAGGGACCGGGGAGCTGTTTTTT
TRBV9	NA	TRBJ2-6	NA	CASSVGRGSPGANVLTF	TGTGCCAGCAGCGTGGGCAGGGGTTCTCCTGGGGCCAACGTCCTGACTTTC
TRBV15	NA	TRBJ2-6	NA	CATSRGGPGQISGANVLTF	TGTGCCACCAGCAGAGGGGGACCGGGACAAATCTCTGGGGCCAACGTCCTGACTTTC
TRBV19	NA	TRBJ2-1	NA	CASSSPQRSLANEQFF	TGTGCCAGTAGTAGCCCGCAGCGATCCCTCGCCAATGAGCAGTTCTTC
TRBV9	NA	TRBJ2-2	NA	CASSVGGRTNTGELFF	TGTGCCAGCAGCGTAGGCGGACGAACGAACACCGGGGAGCTGTTTTTT
TRBV7-9	NA	TRBJ1-1	NA	CASSLRDGVGNTEAFF	TGTGCCAGCAGCCTCCGAGACGGGGTCGGGAACACTGAAGCTTTCTTT
TRBV6-1	TRBD1	TRBJ1-3	NA	CASMTGLGNTIYF	TGTGCCAGCATGACAGGGTTGGGAAACACCATATATTTT
TRBV2	NA	TRBJ2-1	NA	CASSESYEQFF	TGTGCCAGCAGTGAGTCTTATGAGCAGTTCTTC
TRBV4-1	NA	TRBJ2-7	NA	CASSQIIGAYEQYF	TGCGCCAGCAGCCAAATTATCGGTGCCTACGAGCAGTACTTC
TRBV11-2	TRBD2	TRBJ2-7	NA	CASSPSSGSRYEQYF	TGTGCCAGCAGCCCGTCTAGCGGGAGTAGGTACGAGCAGTACTTC
TRBV7-9	NA	TRBJ1-1	NA	CASSGRAVGLNTEAFF	TGTGCCAGCAGCGGGCGTGCCGTCGGCCTGAACACTGAAGCTTTCTTT
TRBV9	TRBD2	TRBJ2-7	NA	CASSEGLAGGYEQYF	TGTGCCAGCAGCGAGGGACTAGCGGGAGGGTACGAGCAGTACTTC
TRBV7-9	NA	TRBJ2-7	NA	CASSLPPQGRVEQYF	TGTGCCAGCAGCTTACCCCCCCAGGGTCGGGTCGAGCAGTACTTC
TRBV27	TRBD1	TRBJ2-7	NA	CASSTGTGAYEQYF	TGTGCCAGCAGTACCGGGACAGGTGCCTACGAGCAGTACTTC
TRBV4-3	TRBD1	TRBJ1-2	NA	CASSQVWEGASYGYTF	TGCGCCAGCAGCCAAGTTTGGGAGGGGGCGAGTTATGGCTACACCTTC
TRBV19	NA	TRBJ2-5	NA	CASSTSQDGPGETQYF	TGTGCCAGTAGTACAAGCCAGGATGGCCCGGGGGAGACCCAGTACTTC
TRBV5-4	NA	TRBJ1-4	NA	CASSLGAQDREKLFF	TGTGCCAGCAGCCTTGGGGCACAGGATCGGGAAAAACTGTTTTTT
TRBV30	NA	TRBJ2-7	NA	CAWSVGTKREQYF	TGTGCCTGGAGTGTTGGGACCAAACGCGAGCAGTACTTC
TRBV11-2	NA	TRBJ2-7	NA	CASSSQVHEQYF	TGTGCCAGCAGCTCCCAGGTGCACGAGCAGTACTTC
TRBV6-1	NA	TRBJ2-7	NA	CASSGSFRGSYEQYF	TGTGCCAGCAGTGGTTCTTTTCGCGGGTCCTACGAGCAGTACTTC
TRBV7-7	TRBD2	TRBJ2-1	NA	CASSQEREGHEQFF	TGTGCCAGCAGCCAGGAGCGGGAGGGCCATGAGCAGTTCTTC
TRBV5-5	NA	TRBJ1-1	few	CASSLVGLAAEAFF	TGTGCCAGCAGCCTAGTGGGCCTGGCCGCTGAAGCTTTCTTT
TRBV19	NA	TRBJ1-5	NA	CASSTLGGQPQHF	TGTGCCAGTAGTACCCTCGGGGGACAGCCCCAGCATTTT
TRBV29-1	NA	TRBJ1-5	NA	CSVGDQPQHF	TGCAGCGTTGGGGACCAGCCCCAGCATTTT
TRBV5-8	NA	TRBJ2-4	NA	CASSVHREINIQYF	TGTGCCAGCAGCGTACACAGGGAAATAAACATTCAGTACTTC
TRBV5-1	NA	TRBJ2-1	NA	CASSLPTSYNEQFF	TGCGCCAGCAGCTTGCCCACCTCCTACAATGAGCAGTTCTTC
TRBV29-1	NA	TRBJ2-1	NA	CSVGENEQFF	TGCAGCGTTGGTGAGAATGAGCAGTTCTTC
TRBV9	TRBD2	TRBJ2-7	NA	CASTSGLAGEFFEQYF	TGTGCCAGCACCTCCGGACTAGCGGGAGAGTTTTTCGAGCAGTACTTC
TRBV19	TRBD1	TRBJ2-7	NA	CASSTRPTGTGVSSYEQYF	TGTGCCAGTAGTACCCGACCAACCGGGACAGGGGTTAGCTCCTACGAGCAGTACTTC
TRBV7-2	NA	TRBJ2-5	NA	CASSLPGETQYF	TGTGCCAGCAGCCTCCCTGGAGAGACCCAGTACTTC
TRBV19	TRBD2	TRBJ2-1	NA	CASSAGTSGYNEQFF	TGTGCCAGTAGCGCCGGGACTAGCGGATACAATGAGCAGTTCTTC
TRBV18	TRBD2	TRBJ2-7	NA	CASSPEGLAGYEQYF	TGTGCCAGCTCACCCGAGGGACTAGCGGGCTACGAGCAGTACTTC
TRBV28	NA	TRBJ2-3	NA	CASSSPWGSADTQYF	TGTGCCAGCAGTTCCCCGTGGGGGAGCGCAGATACGCAGTATTTT
TRBV27	NA	TRBJ2-7	NA	CASSLEFPTYEQYF	TGTGCCAGCAGTTTAGAATTTCCAACCTACGAGCAGTACTTC
TRBV10-2	NA	TRBJ1-1	NA	CASSPGHLNTEAFF	TGCGCCAGCAGTCCGGGACATTTGAACACTGAAGCTTTCTTT
TRBV18	NA	TRBJ2-3	NA	CASSSDVAGDYTDTQYF	TGTGCCAGCTCATCGGACGTGGCAGGGGATTATACAGATACGCAGTATTTT
TRBV27	NA	TRBJ1-1	NA	CASSSTRSTEAFF	TGTGCCAGCAGTTCCACAAGAAGCACTGAAGCTTTCTTT
TRBV7-6	TRBD2	TRBJ2-1	NA	CASSTNPNQREGPYNEQFF	TGTGCCAGCAGCACGAACCCCAACCAGCGGGAGGGTCCCTACAATGAGCAGTTCTTC
TRBV29-1	NA	TRBJ2-7	NA	CSARDGSYEQYF	TGCAGCGCCCGGGACGGTTCCTACGAGCAGTACTTC
TRBV7-9	NA	TRBJ2-6	NA	CASSPRDLLAGANVLTF	TGTGCCAGCAGCCCGAGGGACCTATTAGCTGGGGCCAACGTCCTGACTTTC
TRBV27	NA	TRBJ2-2	NA	CASSFRNPRTGELFF	TGTGCCAGCAGTTTCCGGAACCCAAGGACCGGGGAGCTGTTTTTT
TRBV9	TRBD2	TRBJ2-5	NA	CASSTGTNKETQYF	TGTGCCAGCAGCACCGGGACTAATAAAGAGACCCAGTACTTC